Detailed here is one T cell receptor (beta chain). The antigen remains undetermined. This specimen belongs to a study of post-analysis software for immune sequencing data. cDNA libraries of TCR beta carried unique molecular identifiers. T cells numbering about 0.85 to 11 million yielded some 520,000 cDNA molecules. Each CDR3 protein gets one entry after TCRdb re-called the PCR reads with MiXCR. Of approximately 630,000 distinct CDR3 sequences detected, 55% to 70% appear once; the ten largest clones hold approximately 10%. The length of the CDR3 is 16 residues. Trimming pared 3 bases from V and 2 bases from J, leaving 14 bases between. Germline assignment: CDR1 ENHRY and CDR2 SYGVKD. The study, taken as a whole, reports: Multiple sclerosis was associated with a significant reduction in normalized Chao1 diversity relative to controls. Five or six TRBV segments were significantly more frequent in patients than in controls. TRBV5-6, TRBV5-1 and TRBV20-1 were among these segments.

The sequence derives from a girl aged 2-10 years with multiple sclerosis. Sequenced material: blood. V and J are TRBV10-3 and TRBJ2-1; D might be TRBD1 (6 bases). The CDR3 is CAISDSTGWPYNEQFF. The CDR3 DNA follows: TGTGCCATCAGTGACTCAACAGGGTGGCCCTACAATGAGCAGTTCTTC.